The 8 T cell receptor beta chains below were found in one sample sequenced in a study of T cell repertoires in cytomegalovirus infection. Via MiXCR, TCRdb re-called the reads, giving one row per CDR3 protein. Of 400,000 or so distinct CDR3 sequences listed, around a sixth are singletons. The source material was PBMCs. The receptors shown here come from a human donor in good health (CMV status not recorded). Some clones in this sample may be carry-over from other donors' samples.

This clonotype was recorded a few times. CDR3 nucleotide sequence: TGTGCCAGCTCACCACAACAGACCACCGGGGAGCTGTTTTTT. It encodes CASSPQQTTGELFF. The J gene is TRBJ2-2, the V gene TRBV18; D ambiguous. The CDR3 is 14 residues long. V was pared by 1 base and J by 4 bases, with 7 bases between. Per germline, CDR1 KGHSH and CDR2 LQKENI.

The chain joins TRBV4-2 to TRBJ1-4; D ambiguous. CDR1 LGHNA and CDR2 YNFKEQ come from the germline V gene. This CDR3 is 15 amino acids long. The ends were cut back, 8 bases at V and 8 bases at J, with 21 bases in the middle. CDR3 loop: CASLNSPGVGEKLFF. Here the CDR3 DNA reads TGTGCCAGCCTAAATTCGCCCGGGGTTGGAGAAAAACTGTTTTTT.

V is TRBV5-5 and J is TRBJ1-1; TRBD1 agrees at 7 bases. CDR1 and CDR2 (germline): SGHKS, YYEKEE (reference sequence). With V trimmed by 4 bases and J by 5 bases, 14 bases remained unmatched. The CDR3 covers 16 residues. CDR3 DNA sequence: TGTGCCAGCAGCCCAAACCTAAGACAGGGACGGACTGAAGCTTTCTTT. Translating it yields CASSPNLRQGRTEAFF.

This clonotype has a handful of counts. V gene TRBV7-9 combines with J gene TRBJ1-5, with D perhaps matching TRBD1 (6 bases). The V and J ends lost 4 bases and 7 bases respectively, with 11 bases between them. Germline lookup yields CDR1 SEHNR and CDR2 FQNEAQ (reference sequence). This CDR3 contains 13 residues. DNA of the CDR3: TGTGCCAGCAGCTCACAGGGTCCCCAGCCCCAGCATTTT. The encoded protein is CASSSQGPQPQHF.

This clonotype was picked up a small number of times. The chain links TRBV7-9 to TRBJ1-2; D gene unclear. The CDR3 loop spans 15 amino acids. The germline V gene has CDR1 SEHNR and CDR2 FQNEAQ (reference sequence). V lost 0 bases and J 0 bases, leaving 8 bases between the germline ends. The CDR3 DNA reads TGTGCCAGCAGCTTAGCGCCAGAGACTAACTATGGCTACACCTTC. Protein: CASSLAPETNYGYTF.

On this clonotype itself: This may be a read error, as it is one base from a much larger clone. The chain has TRBV7-9 and TRBJ1-6; TRBD1 is a possible D gene (6 bases). Germline assignment: CDR1 SEHNR and CDR2 FQNEAQ (reference sequence). The CDR3 is 14 amino acids. V lost 5 bases and J lost 4, with 9 bases in between. The DNA for the CDR3 is TGTGCCAGCAGCCAAACAGGGTATAATTCACCCCTCCACTTT. It specifies CASSQTGYNSPLHF.

The chain combines TRBV7-9 with TRBJ2-7, with D maybe TRBD2 (6 bases). Between the trimmed V and J ends, which lost 5 bases and 3 bases, there was a span of 17 bases. The CDR3 runs to 15 residues. In germline, CDR1 is SEHNR, CDR2 FQNEAQ (reference sequence). CDR3 protein: CASSRGRGIGYEQYF. As DNA, the CDR3 is TGTGCCAGCAGCCGGGGACGGGGGATAGGCTACGAGCAGTACTTC.

The V and J genes are TRBV29-1 and TRBJ2-2; D perhaps matches TRBD1 (6 bases). Trimming took 6 bases from V and 1 from J, leaving 6 bases between them. The CDR3 contains 12 residues. Germline V gives CDR1 SQVTM, CDR2 ANQGSEA. The CDR3 nucleotides read TGCAGCGTGACAGGGAACACCGGGGAGCTGTTTTTT. Translating it yields CSVTGNTGELFF.